This T cell receptor (beta chain) was recovered during a study of shared clonotypes between healthy human individuals. Study results and limitations: It was the few donors that limited the genetic and exposure-history diversity represented.

Splitting the CD4+ cells yielded a CD45RA+ naive subset and a CD45RA-negative memory subset. To note about this clone: No antigen is known for it.

This CDR3 is 16 amino acids long. Germline V CDR1 and CDR2: SNHLY, FYNNEI. V lost 5 bases and J lost 0; bases outside the gene matches: 7. Sequencing was at deep level. In the authors' workflow: ImmunoSEQ gave junction-only sequences without quality scores, so filtering differed. Profiled with immunoSEQ multiplex PCR; TCRdb holds only in-frame clones, not every one. V and J calls and clone size are as listed in that table; D and trimming were resolved from the DNA. The sample consists of over a million clones, about 96% of them appearing once. This sequence joins TRBV2 and TRBJ2-3, with 8 positions matching TRBD2. This receptor was taken from a man in his thirties or forties in good health. The specimen was naive CD4+ T cells sorted from blood. Subset noted: CD45RA+ positively selected. The CDR3 sequence: CASSSLSGASTDTQYF. The CDR3 DNA reads TGTGCCAGCAGTTCCCTTAGCGGGGCCAGCACAGATACGCAGTATTTT.